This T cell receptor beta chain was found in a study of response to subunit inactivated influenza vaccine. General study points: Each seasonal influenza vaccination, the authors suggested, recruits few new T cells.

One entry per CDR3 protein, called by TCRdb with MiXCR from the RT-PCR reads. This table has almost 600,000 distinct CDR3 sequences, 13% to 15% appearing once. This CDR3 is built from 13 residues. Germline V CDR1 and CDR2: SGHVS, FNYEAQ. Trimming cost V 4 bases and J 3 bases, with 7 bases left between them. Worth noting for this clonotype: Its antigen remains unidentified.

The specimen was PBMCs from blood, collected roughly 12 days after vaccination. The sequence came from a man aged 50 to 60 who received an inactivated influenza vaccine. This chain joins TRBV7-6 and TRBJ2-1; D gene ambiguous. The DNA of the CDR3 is TGTGCCAGCAGCTATGACAACTACAATGAGCAGTTCTTC. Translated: CASSYDNYNEQFF.